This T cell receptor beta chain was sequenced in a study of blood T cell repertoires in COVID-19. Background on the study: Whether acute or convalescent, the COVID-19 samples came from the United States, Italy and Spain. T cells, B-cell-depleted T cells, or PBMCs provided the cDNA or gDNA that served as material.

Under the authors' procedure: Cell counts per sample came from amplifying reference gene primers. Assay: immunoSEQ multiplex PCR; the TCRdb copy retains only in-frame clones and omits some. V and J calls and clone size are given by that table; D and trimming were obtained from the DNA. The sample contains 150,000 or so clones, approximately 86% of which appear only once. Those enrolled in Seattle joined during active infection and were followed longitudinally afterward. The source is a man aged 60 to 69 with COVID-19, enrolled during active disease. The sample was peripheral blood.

CDR3 sequence: CASSPGGAPTNEQFF. CDR3 DNA: TGTGCCAGCAGCCCTGGGGGGGCCCCTACCAATGAGCAGTTCTTC. The chain joins TRBV9 to TRBJ2-1; maybe TRBD2 (7 bases). The V and J ends lost 4 bases and 6 bases respectively, with 17 bases between them. Germline V lookup: CDR1 SGDLS, CDR2 YYNGEE. The CDR3 loop spans 15 amino acids. Complete variable domain (other parts from reference TRBV9 and TRBJ2-1): DSGVTQTPKHLITATGQRVTLRCSPRSGDLSVYWYQQSLDQGLQFLIQYYNGEERAKGNILERFSAQQFPDLHSELNLSSLELGDSALYFCASSPGGAPTNEQFFGPGTRLTVL.